The source of this TCR beta chain is a study of cytomegalovirus exposure and HLA in healthy donors. The data were produced by immunoSEQ multiplex PCR, yet TCRdb's version contains in-frame clones alone and is incomplete. This sample has 150,000 to 200,000 clones, with approximately 86% found just once. Whole-study findings and limits: The CMV antigen specificity of a few CMV-associated chains was confirmed through in vitro analysis. For most TCR sequences rarity was the rule, although some public TCRs occurred in many donors. Reports showed the classifier diagnosing cytomegalovirus status with high specificity and sensitivity. A subsequent analysis found that TCR clusters from the first cohort also tended to co-occur in the approximately 120 validation repertoires, with approximately 95% of cluster scores above 0.

Points on this clone: Its target is unknown.

The CDR3 loop spans 14 amino acids. V lost 4 bases to trimming and J lost 4 bases; unmatched junction nucleotides: 4. Germline loops: CDR1 LGHNT, CDR2 FRNRAP. The sequence came from a man younger than 45 in good health and CMV-seropositive. The chain joins TRBV12-5 to TRBJ2-1, with 7 bases matching TRBD2. The sample taken for sequencing was PBMCs. The CDR3 loop is CASGSGGLYNEQFF. The DNA of the CDR3 is TGTGCTAGTGGTTCGGGGGGTCTATACAATGAGCAGTTCTTC. The full variable domain, with the rest looked up from reference TRBV12-5 and TRBJ2-1, is DARVTQTPRHKVTEMGQEVTMRCQPILGHNTVFWYRQTMMQGLELLAYFRNRAPLDDSGMPKDRFSAEMPDATLATLKIQPSEPRDSAVYFCASGSGGLYNEQFFGPGTRLTVL.